Listed below are T cell receptor beta chains from one sample, sequenced in a study of shared clonotypes between healthy human individuals. Generated by immunoSEQ multiplex PCR, the TCRdb table keeps only in-frame clones and is missing some. This table holds some 2.1 million clones, about 95% found once. Sample: naive CD4+ T cells sorted from blood. The receptors derive from a young man in good health. Each CDR3 is given with its conserved first and last residue.

>TRBV11-2|TRBJ2-1
CASSDTRGGNEQFF
>TRBV2|TRBJ1-4
CASIEQGATNEKLFF
>TRBV5-1|TRBJ1-3
CASSFSWTGENTIYF
>TRBV10-1|TRBJ1-2
CASSEKQNYGYTF
>TRBV11-2|TRBJ2-1
CASSSLAASGRNEQFF
>TRBV2|TRBJ2-1
CASSEAGYEQFF
>TRBV19|TRBJ2-7
CASSSTGGFAYEQYF
>TRBV7-8|TRBJ2-7
CASSSGRPYEQYF
>TRBV7-9|TRBJ2-1
CASSSSGQGSNEQFF
>TRBV18|TRBJ1-5
CASSPDRVSQPQHF
>TRBV4-3|TRBJ1-2
CASSQDRQGRDYGYTF
>TRBV29-1|TRBJ1-5
CSVSTGQAFNQPQHF
>TRBV19|TRBJ1-5
CASNNMGGGANQPQHF
>TRBV27|TRBJ1-1
CASSFRTGNTEAFF
>TRBV2|TRBJ1-2
CASRPGQGYYGYTF
>TRBV5-1|TRBJ2-3
CASSSQGSADTQYF
>TRBV15|TRBJ2-3
CATSRLWEADTQYF
>TRBV7-2|TRBJ2-5
CASTLDAETQYF
>TRBV19|TRBJ2-7
CASSTSGTALEQYF
>TRBV6-1|TRBJ2-7
CASSPEESRSYEQYF
>TRBV11-2|TRBJ1-6
CASSGAGGGSPLHF
>TRBV5-4|TRBJ2-1
CASSFGGRDNEQFF
>TRBV30|TRBJ1-4
CAWGPGGTDEKLFF
>TRBV5-1|TRBJ2-5
CASSFGRQETQYF
>TRBV4-3|TRBJ2-3
CASSQGYSSGPDTQYF
>TRBV5-4|TRBJ1-6
CASSFEKGATNSPLHF
>TRBV10-3|TRBJ2-2
CAISVLGLNTGELFF
>TRBV29-1|TRBJ1-4
CSVADRAGVEKLFF
>TRBV25-1|TRBJ2-5
CASSEWGGQQETQYF
>TRBV27|TRBJ2-7
CASSLGRGQGVNEQYF
>TRBV30|TRBJ2-1
CAWSPTGQDAFF
>TRBV29-1|TRBJ1-6
CSVGDPNSPLHF
>TRBV2|TRBJ2-2
CASTGQVVIGELFF
>TRBV27|TRBJ1-1
CASSTRTGEAFF
>TRBV7-8|TRBJ2-1
CASSPPGRVDEQFF
>TRBV14|TRBJ1-1
CASSQEGHLNTEAFF
>TRBV2|TRBJ2-7
CASGPHYEQYF
>TRBV6-1|TRBJ2-7
CASKGAAGLKQYF
>TRBV6-6|TRBJ1-1
CASSPTGFPEAFF
>TRBV18|TRBJ2-7
CASSRTHSSYEQYF
>TRBV21-1|TRBJ1-5
CASSIGKGNQPQHF
>TRBV7-2|TRBJ1-2
CASSLESVYGYTF
>TRBV6-5|TRBJ2-3
CASSGGGSDTQYF
>TRBV6-1|TRBJ1-1
CASSAGTVNTEAFF
>TRBV6-5|TRBJ2-7
CASSIYSPPGEQYF
>TRBV9|TRBJ1-3
CASSADPGQGASGNTIYF
>TRBV11-3|TRBJ2-1
CASSRGGANNEQFF
>TRBV4-3|TRBJ2-3
CASSQGVPAAGTDTQYF
>TRBV2|TRBJ1-1
CASTREPNTEAFF
>TRBV6-6|TRBJ1-6
CASSIKGQGSSPLHF
>TRBV18|TRBJ1-1
CASSHEAPLAFF
>TRBV10-3|TRBJ2-1
CAISVFDEQFF
>TRBV18|TRBJ2-5
CASSPAGTGGAETQYF
>TRBV11-3|TRBJ2-2
CASSQRGPGELFF
>TRBV19|TRBJ1-6
CASSIGTAEAPLHF
>TRBV5-4|TRBJ2-3
CASRGQGSDTQYF
>TRBV19|TRBJ2-1
CASSIAFWSSGEQFF
>TRBV27|TRBJ1-6
CASTRAQSSYNSPLHF